The present T cell receptor (beta chain) was sequenced within a study of beta chain features in type 1 diabetes. Across the study: Across every sample, about 110 million sorted cells were examined in total. General observations from the study: VDJ junctions in type 1 diabetes patients carried more deletions and fewer insertions.

Using CD45RO/CCR7/CD25/CD127/CD95/CD27, CD4+ naive, central memory, regulatory and stem cell-like memory cells were sorted. The entirety of the isolated RNA underwent reverse transcription, so expressed TCRB transcripts were sequenced. Only in-frame clones appear in the TCRdb table, and some are missing; sequencing was by immunoSEQ multiplex PCR. The sample has roughly 610,000 clones, 15% to 19% seen once. V lost 4 bases to trimming and J lost 0 bases, with 8 bases between them. The V gene's germline CDR1 is SGHDN and CDR2 FVKESK. The CDR3 is made up of 14 amino acids. This clone has a handful of counts. The antigen remains unidentified.

The sequenced sample was naive CD4+ T cells from blood. The clonotype was recovered from a man younger than 35 in good health. The chain combines TRBV14 with TRBJ2-3; D ambiguous. CDR3 amino acids: CASSRTGSTDTQYF. The DNA of the CDR3 is TGTGCCAGCAGCCGGACGGGTAGCACAGATACGCAGTATTTT.